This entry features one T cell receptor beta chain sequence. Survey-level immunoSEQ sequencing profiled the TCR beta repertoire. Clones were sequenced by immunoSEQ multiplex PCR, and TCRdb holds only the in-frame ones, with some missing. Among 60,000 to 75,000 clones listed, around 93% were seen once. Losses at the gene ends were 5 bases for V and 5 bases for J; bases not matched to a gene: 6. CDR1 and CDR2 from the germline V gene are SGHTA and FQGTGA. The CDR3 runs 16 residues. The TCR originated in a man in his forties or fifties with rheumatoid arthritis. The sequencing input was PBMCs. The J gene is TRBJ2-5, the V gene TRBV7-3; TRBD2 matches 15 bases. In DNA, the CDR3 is TGTGCCAGCAGCCCGGGACTAGCGGGGGGCGGGGAGACCCAGTACTTC. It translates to CASSPGLAGGGETQYF.